Included here is one TCR beta chain sequence, with context. The sample contains more than one DNA sequence encoding this CDR3. These data come from a study of blood T cell repertoires in COVID-19. Assay used: immunoSEQ multiplex PCR; TCRdb lists only in-frame clones, some missing. The table records roughly 200,000 clones, about 86% of them present only once. Trimming cost V 3 bases and J 4 bases, with 3 bases left between them. This CDR3 contains 11 residues. The chain employs TRBV12-3 or TRBV12-4 and TRBJ2-5; D is undetermined. The sample consisted of PBMCs or T cells enriched from blood (not recorded which). This receptor was taken from a woman between 40 and 55 years old with acute COVID-19. The CDR3 reads CASSFGETQYF. CDR3 nucleotide sequence: TGTGCCAGCAGTTTCGGAGAGACCCAGTACTTC.